Sequencing of this TCR beta chain was carried out in a study of blood T cell repertoires in COVID-19. Turning to the study itself: COVID-19 samples collected from the United States, Italy and Spain covered acute and convalescent phases. PBMCs, B-cell-depleted T cells, or T cells provided the cDNA or gDNA that made up the material.

With 7 bases removed from V and 0 bases from J, the gap between germline ends came to 7 bases. The CDR3 is made up of 13 amino acids. Germline loops: CDR1 LNHDA, CDR2 SQIVND (reference sequence). Sequencing used immunoSEQ multiplex PCR; TCRdb keeps in-frame clones, though not all of them. The sample has about 24,000 clones; approximately 85% are singletons. The V call is TRBV19, the J call TRBJ1-5; the D is unclear. This clonotype originated in a human donor in a cohort sampled during active COVID-19. Sequencing input: peripheral blood. The CDR3 bases are TGTGCCAGTACGCGGAGTAGCAATCAGCCCCAGCATTTT. It translates to CASTRSSNQPQHF.